The clone carrying this T cell receptor beta chain was counted between two and nine times. The antigen is unknown. Newly diagnosed patients aged 18 to 65 had hyperthyroidism of under 2 months' duration. Not enrolled were patients with uncontrolled infection, other autoimmune disease, pregnancy or lactation. Clinical symptoms, serum thyroxine and TRAb, thyroid ultrasound and orbital computed tomography together formed the diagnostic basis. CDR1 and CDR2 from the germline V gene are SGHTA and FQGNSA. V lost 7 bases and J 4 bases, leaving 13 bases between the germline ends. The CDR3 runs 14 residues. It was RNA transcripts that yielded the amplified TCR beta CDR3 regions. RT-PCR in the first round (using the HTBI primer set) targeted the TCR CDR3. TCRdb reprocessed the multiplex PCR reads via MiXCR and lists one record per CDR3 protein. The data contain around 800,000 distinct CDR3 sequences, about two fifths of them singletons.

This entry comes from a study of T cells in Graves' hyperthyroidism and ophthalmopathy. Study-level points and caveats: Before onset, by a median of approximately 6.2 months, the model predicted ophthalmopathy.

The sample was blood. The TCR was taken from a man aged 18 to 29 with Graves' hyperthyroidism. V gene TRBV7-2 combines with J gene TRBJ2-2, with D possibly TRBD1 on 5 matching bases. The CDR3 DNA reads as TGTGCCAGCACCACCCGTAGGGGCACCGGGGAGCTGTTTTTT. It yields the protein CASTTRRGTGELFF.